These T cell receptor beta chains were read from a single sample in a study of T cells in Graves' hyperthyroidism and ophthalmopathy. TCRdb reprocessed the multiplex PCR reads via MiXCR and lists one record per CDR3 protein. There are some 250,000 distinct CDR3 sequences in the sample; more than 14% occur only once, and more than 10% lies in the top ten. The specimen was blood. These receptors were collected from a woman in her thirties or forties with Graves' hyperthyroidism that later progressed to Graves' ophthalmopathy. CDR3s include the opening cysteine and the closing phenylalanine or tryptophan.

TRBV12-3/TRBV12-4	TRBJ2-4	CASSRTGEPKNIQYF
TRBV27	TRBJ1-3	CASSSYASSSGNTIYF
TRBV4-1	TRBJ2-7	CASSLGSLDEQYF
TRBV2	TRBJ2-5	CASSREGETQYF
TRBV4-1	TRBJ2-7	CASSQVLRGVRLYEQYF
TRBV20-1	TRBJ2-7	CSARTSGRVWEQYF
TRBV27	TRBJ2-1	CASSFLAGGMYNEQFF
TRBV24-1	TRBJ2-2	CATSGRTANTGELFF
TRBV19	TRBJ2-7	CASRPQGGLFEQYF
TRBV29-1	TRBJ2-1	CSVGQREFSEQFF
TRBV2	TRBJ2-3	CASSEFLGASGRTDTQYF
TRBV6-2/TRBV6-3	TRBJ1-6	CASSYSRRVGSPLHF
TRBV2	TRBJ2-1	CASSVQGSSYNEQFF
TRBV7-9	TRBJ2-6	CASSLGDPGANVLTF
TRBV27	TRBJ2-3	CASSLLYPTRTSSTDTQYF
TRBV5-1	TRBJ2-3	CASSLFPSVGTDTQYF
TRBV7-9	TRBJ1-1	CACLRGAEAFF
TRBV5-1	TRBJ2-7	CASNLAGSVEQYF
TRBV28	TRBJ2-7	CASSSYAYEQYF
TRBV10-3	TRBJ2-2	CAISKYRMGTGELFF
TRBV2	TRBJ2-7	CASSSFRLRFGAGTGYEQYF
TRBV3-1	TRBJ1-2	CASSLTGGDAYGYTF
TRBV3-1	TRBJ2-7	CASSHPHGQRVYEQYF
TRBV4-1	TRBJ2-1	CASSRGLAGHNEQFF
TRBV6-1	TRBJ2-3	CASRLTLEDTQYF
TRBV3-1	TRBJ2-1	CASSLGLASNEQFF
TRBV3-1	TRBJ2-3	CASSQRLAGMDTQYF
TRBV5-1	TRBJ1-6	CASSWDNYNSPLHF
TRBV5-1	TRBJ2-1	CASSLATDYNEQFF
TRBV20-1	TRBJ2-7	CSARYIGQRFGKQYF
TRBV7-9	TRBJ2-7	CASSLAPVTGGIGAYEQYF
TRBV19	TRBJ2-1	CASSTQGGEQFF
TRBV18	TRBJ1-1	CASSPTGKNTEAFF
TRBV28	TRBJ1-5	CAAISGVFFQPQHF
TRBV29-1	TRBJ2-5	CSVGPPGETQYF
TRBV3-1	TRBJ1-2	CASSPYTTGSHYGYTF
TRBV12-3/TRBV12-4	TRBJ1-1	CASRTPRSTEAFF
TRBV11-2	TRBJ1-1	CASSLTIHTEAFF
TRBV10-2	TRBJ2-1	CASKMYGLAENEQFF
TRBV20-1	TRBJ2-3	CSARGLKGGTSNTDTQYF
TRBV20-1	TRBJ2-1	CSARDRGAYNEQFF
TRBV5-1	TRBJ2-1	CASSLISGRANEQFF
TRBV10-3	TRBJ1-5	CAISESIGGESQHF
TRBV5-1	TRBJ2-1	CASSLAIRQESSYNEQFF
TRBV2	TRBJ1-1	CASSELAAGFGGRAFF
TRBV6-1	TRBJ2-3	CASRQAGGGGDTQYF
TRBV5-1	TRBJ1-4	CASSPWGRPHTTNEKLFF
TRBV7-2	TRBJ1-2	CASSLAGRSNYGYTF
TRBV4-1	TRBJ2-5	CASSQGLAGVGTQYF